This TCR beta chain was retrieved from a study of shared clonotypes between healthy human individuals (dated by TCRdb to 2018 to 2020). For context, the study as a whole: A couple of women and a few men aged 18 to 49 years were included in the cohort. For each donor, CD4 naive and CD4 memory were each given three plates, CD8 naive was given two plates, and CD8 memory was given one plate. The study deeply sequenced blood TCR repertoires of about 5 healthy adults to estimate repertoire size and the extent of clonotype sharing between individuals. Different laboratories and diverse techniques were used to prepare libraries and sequence TCR repertoires, to increase sequencing depth and limit assay-specific biases. Per donor, leukapheresis produced somewhere between about 0.94 and 8.9 billion PBMCs.

Using the deep immunoSEQ assay, multiplex PCR amplified TCR CDR3 regions from genomic DNA. Extracted genomic DNA from each cell subset was distributed evenly across all wells of several immunoSEQ 96-well plates, and each plate was treated as a replicate. For sorted subsets, 200 to 250 ng of genomic DNA, equivalent to tens of thousands of T cell genomes, went into each replicate PCR. Purified libraries were quantified with a Qubit 3.0 fluorometer, sized on a Bioanalyzer 2100, and re-quantified with the KAPA Library Quantification kit. Each immunoSEQ 96-well plate was sequenced on its own single-read 150-cycle Illumina NextSeq 550 flow cell. As for the original processing: Because only junctional sequences without quality scores were contained in the immunoSEQ output, filtering matching that applied to full-length reads could not be performed. To assign V/J genes and CDR3, sequences were annotated against IMGT germline references using PyIR, a Python wrapper for IgBLAST v1.9. Reads were filtered out if the reads had weak V/J assignments (E-value above 1e-6), no CDR3, stop codons, out-of-frame junctions, or ambiguous translated residues. A V3J clonotype was defined by an identical inferred V gene, J gene, and CDR3 amino acid sequence. To compute the percentage overlap between repertoires, the number of shared unique clonotypes was divided by the size of the smaller repertoire. Repertoire richness was assessed with RTK rarefaction, the Chao1 estimator, and Recon v2.1 estimates of unobserved clonotypes. Generation probabilities were computed with OLGA for all TCRbeta clonotypes obtained by the gDNA method from several donors. TCRdb's version of the immuneACCESS table is confined to in-frame rearrangements and falls short of the full clone set. An unresolved V gene accounts for under half of the shortfall where checked; the remainder is of unknown origin. The DNA was the basis for D and trimming; V, J and clone size are from that table. This sample comprises about 1.5 million clones, roughly 98% of them detected only once. About 0.45% of the sample is held by the ten biggest clonotypes.

The donors were healthy, HIV-negative adults who had no recently reported acute infections or vaccinations. Only Caucasian adults living in Nashville, Tennessee, USA were represented among the donors. Magnetic negative selection was used to enrich CD4+ T cells, after which naive cells were positively selected on CD45RA and the negative fraction became the memory subset. After blood collection by leukapheresis, PBMCs were isolated using Ficoll-Histopaque density gradient centrifugation and then cryopreserved in the vapor phase of liquid nitrogen. Analytical flow cytometry was used to check the purity and quantity of each magnetically sorted T cell population. Genomic DNA was isolated from each sorted fraction and quantified by UV absorbance on a Nanodrop 2000c. Its CDR3 holds 13 amino acids, cysteine through phenylalanine. The only DNA kept is the CDR3, 39 bases in frame from the first base. Trimming takes 3 bases from V and 4 bases from J, and the germline ends sit 7 bases apart. CDR1 and CDR2 are read off the germline V gene as MNHNS and SASEGT.

This clone appeared once. What this receptor recognizes is not known. No much larger clone exists at a distance of one base, and base qualities are not known. General study outcomes and caveats: Rarefaction of sorted-subset datasets indicated incomplete sequencing despite the large sequencing depth. Sampling was restricted to blood, and TCR repertoires in tissues likely differ from the TCR repertoires found in blood. Based on pairwise subsampling, the degree of clonotype sharing among donors was expected to be affected by sequencing depth. Because the study included a small number of donors, the genetic and exposure-history diversity represented was limited. Compared with non-shared clonotypes, clonotypes shared by all four sorted-subset donors had higher generation probabilities. Naive subsets generally had larger estimated clonotype richness than memory subsets. Across a handful of donors, approximately 5% of naive CD4, approximately 3.5% of naive CD8, about 2.3% of memory CD4, and about 0.44% of memory CD8 clonotypes were shared.

The sequenced sample was naive CD4+ T cells sorted from blood. The cell subset or site label here, explained by the study, means: CD45RA+ positively selected. The origin of this receptor is a man aged 25 to 45 in good health. The chain couples TRBV6-1 to TRBJ2-1, with no D gene named confidently. The DNA reads as follows: TGTGCCAGCAGTGAGACACAATACAATGAGCAGTTCTTC. Its translation is CASSETQYNEQFF.